This T cell receptor beta chain was captured in a study of beta chain features in type 1 diabetes. Study results and limitations: Whether TCRB rearrangement is influenced by HLA type went unresolved here.

The count of this clone is one. Its antigen is unknown. CDR1 and CDR2 from the germline V gene are LGHNA and YNFKEQ. The V and J ends lost 3 bases and 1 base, in that order; junction bases with no gene match: 5. This CDR3 comprises 18 residues. All of the isolated RNA was reverse transcribed, so expressed TCRB transcripts were sequenced. Clones were sequenced by immunoSEQ multiplex PCR, and TCRdb holds only the in-frame ones, with some missing. The repertoire holds 150,000 or so clones, with 9.2% as singletons. The chain combines TRBV4-2 with TRBJ2-3; 15 positions agree with TRBD2. This clonotype was sampled from a man aged 18 to 30 in good health. Material for sequencing was central memory CD4+ T cells from blood. The CDR3 DNA reads as TGTGCCAGCAGCCATGGACTAGCGGGGGGGTTAGGCACAGATACGCAGTATTTT. Translated: CASSHGLAGGLGTDTQYF.